Below, one T cell receptor beta chain is given with its context. Its antigen is not identified. Here immunoSEQ multiplex PCR was the method, and the copy in TCRdb shows in-frame clones only, minus some. Of roughly 25,000 clones in the sample, approximately 81% were seen once. This sample was included in a study of PD-L1 blockade in urothelial cancer. The overall study: Most of the 29 patients were men whose urothelial cancer was bladder-origin. Between 0 and 3 prior chemotherapy regimens had been given to patients. The study, taken as a whole, reports: Improved survival was predicted by pretreatment blood TCR clonality below the median.

Germline CDR1 and CDR2: GTSNPN and SVGIG (reference sequence). V was pared by 3 bases and J by 12 bases, with 5 bases of the junction left unmatched. The CDR3 runs to 11 residues. The sequenced sample was PBMCs, obtained around atezolizumab (anti-PD-L1) treatment. This chain links TRBV30 with TRBJ2-1; 7 bases map to TRBD2. This TCR derives from a man in his 70s with urothelial cancer. Here the CDR3 reads CAWRGGSVQFF. The DNA of the CDR3 is TGTGCCTGGAGGGGGGGGTCCGTGCAGTTCTTC.